This T cell receptor beta chain was sequenced in a study of blood T cell repertoires in COVID-19. Overall study context: Acute-phase and convalescent COVID-19 samples originated in the United States, Italy and Spain. Sources were T cells, B-cell-depleted T cells, or PBMCs; the material itself was cDNA or gDNA.

The CDR3 sequence is 15 residues long. With 5 bases removed from V and 7 bases from J, the gap between germline ends came to 15 bases. Germline CDR1 reads LNHDA; CDR2 reads SQIVND (reference sequence). Original methodology: Estimation of nucleated cell counts relied on the amplification of reference gene primers. Libraries were prepared by immunoSEQ multiplex PCR; TCRdb keeps only in-frame clonotypes and omits some of them. V and J calls and clone size are as listed in that table; D and trimming were resolved from the DNA. The table has tens of thousands of clones, roughly nine tenths seen once. The receptor was isolated from a man aged 55 to 70 with acute or convalescent COVID-19. The chain links TRBV19 to TRBJ1-6, with D possibly TRBD1 on 6 matching bases. Sequenced sample: peripheral blood. The CDR3: CASSSQGPGNSPLHF. The CDR3 DNA follows: TGTGCCAGTAGTTCACAGGGCCCAGGAAATTCACCCCTCCACTTT. The whole variable domain, remainder taken from reference TRBV19 and TRBJ1-6, is DGGITQSPKYLFRKEGQNVTLSCEQNLNHDAMYWYRQDPGQGLRLIYYSQIVNDFQKGDIAEGYSVSREKKESFPLTVTSAQKNPTAFYLCASSSQGPGNSPLHFGNGTRLTVT.